The sample holds a few counts of the clone carrying this T cell receptor beta chain. Its specificity is unknown. This specimen comes from a study of early T cells in non-severe SARS-CoV-2 infection. At the level of the study: The authors sequenced bulk RNA from unsorted whole blood, leaving chains unpaired.

Regarding the study as a whole: In VDJdb matching, anti-spike CD8 responses were favored while private and CD4 specificities went missing.

Individual cDNA molecules were tagged with unique molecular identifiers, the study reported. TCRdb recomputed calls from the 5' RACE reads with MiXCR, one row per CDR3 protein. The sample yields roughly 35,000 distinct CDR3 sequences, about 5.3% seen once. The CDR3 sequence is 19 residues long. From germline, CDR1 is LGHNT and CDR2 FRNRAP. V was trimmed by 5 bases and J by 1 base, leaving 25 bases between them. The gene calls are TRBV12-5 and TRBJ2-3, with D possibly being TRBD2 (6 bases). The clonotype was recovered from an adult who was a healthcare worker with PCR-confirmed SARS-CoV-2 infection or an uninfected control (not recorded which). The sequencing sample was made of whole blood. In DNA, the CDR3 is TGTGCTAGTGGTCCGACCCGAGAAGGACTAACAAAGGGCACAGATACGCAGTATTTT. Residues: CASGPTREGLTKGTDTQYF.